This entry lists 13 T cell receptor beta chains sequenced from one sample in a study of PD-L1 blockade in urothelial cancer. Repertoires were generated with immunoSEQ multiplex PCR, while TCRdb's copy carries only in-frame clones and drops some. This sample has approximately 72,000 clones, with about 90% found just once. The time point here: pretreatment peripheral blood. Sequenced here: PBMCs, sampled around atezolizumab (anti-PD-L1) treatment. Every receptor here comes from a man aged 55 to 70 with urothelial cancer.

J is TRBJ1-5 and V is TRBV6-6, with 7 bases fitting TRBD1. CDR3 length: 15 residues. Germline V CDR1 and CDR2: MNHNY, SVGAGI (reference sequence). Trimming took 5 bases from V and 4 from J; bases not matched to a gene: 8. CDR3 in DNA: TGTGCCAGCAGTCTTCCAGGGGGAGGTAATCAGCCCCAGCATTTT. Its protein product is CASSLPGGGNQPQHF.

Comment on this clone: The junction and the germline gene differ at one end; a read error may be behind it. V gene TRBV13 combines with J gene TRBJ2-7, with no clear D. Germline assignment: CDR1 PRHDT and CDR2 FYEKMQ (reference sequence). The CDR3 loop spans 13 amino acids. The CDR3 coding sequence is TGTGCCACCAGCGCAGGCGACCCCTACGAGCAGTACTTC. Translating gives CATSAGDPYEQYF.

The gene calls are TRBV7-6 and TRBJ2-2, with 9 bases aligning to TRBD1. The ends lost 0 bases at V and 6 bases at J; junction bases unmatched: 5. The germline gives CDR1 SGHVS, CDR2 FNYEAQ. This CDR3 contains 16 residues. CDR3 protein: CASSLAGTGIAGELFF. In DNA, the CDR3 is TGTGCCAGCAGCTTAGCCGGGACAGGGATCGCCGGGGAGCTGTTTTTT.

V gene TRBV16 combines with J gene TRBJ2-3; no definite D call. V gave up 0 bases and J gave up 1 base, with 8 bases separating them. The germline V gene has CDR1 KGHSY and CDR2 FQNENV. This CDR3 region has 15 residues. As DNA, the CDR3 is TGTGCCAGCAGCCAATCTTCTACGGGCACAGATACGCAGTATTTT. It encodes CASSQSSTGTDTQYF.

The rearrangement joins TRBV7-9 to TRBJ2-7; possible D gene TRBD2, 5 bases. Germline loops: CDR1 SEHNR, CDR2 FQNEAQ (reference sequence). CDR3 length equals 14 residues. V shed 1 base and J shed 0 bases, with 7 bases lying between them. CDR3 in DNA: TGTGCCAGCAGCTTAGGGAGGACCTCCTACGAGCAGTACTTC. Residues: CASSLGRTSYEQYF.

The CDR3 here is CASSPPDRAAGANVLTF. The CDR3 bases are TGTGCCAGCTCACCGCCGGACAGGGCTGCGGGGGCCAACGTCCTGACTTTC. The chain is built from TRBV18 and TRBJ2-6; 8 nucleotides line up with TRBD1. V shed 3 bases and J 4 bases; nucleotides not matched to a gene: 8. CDR3 length equals 17 residues. Germline CDR1 reads KGHSH; CDR2 reads LQKENI.

The rearrangement joins TRBV7-2 to TRBJ2-1; 9 nucleotides line up with TRBD1. This CDR3 has 16 amino acids. Germline values: CDR1 SGHTA, CDR2 FQGNSA. V lost 3 bases and J lost 4; bases outside the gene matches: 7. DNA for the CDR3: TGTGCCAGCAGCTTCCTAGGGACAGGGAAGTACAATGAGCAGTTCTTC. Translated: CASSFLGTGKYNEQFF.

A single count supports this clone. The chain joins TRBV29-1 to TRBJ1-1; D unresolved. Trimming pared 6 bases from V and 1 base from J, leaving 6 bases between. CDR1 is SQVTM and CDR2 is ANQGSEA in the germline V gene. The CDR3 is 11 residues long. The CDR3 reads CSVEQNTEAFF. CDR3 bases: TGCAGCGTGGAACAGAACACTGAAGCTTTCTTT. The whole variable domain, filled in from reference TRBV29-1 and TRBJ1-1, reads SAVISQKPSRDICQRGTSLTIQCQVDSQVTMMFWYRQQPGQSLTLIATANQGSEATYESGFVIDKFPISRPNLTFSTLTVSNMSPEDSSIYLCSVEQNTEAFFGQGTRLTVV.

The CDR3 DNA sequence: TGCGCCAGCAGTGAGCCAGGGTCTTATAATTCACCCCTCCACTTT. Amino acid sequence: CASSEPGSYNSPLHF. The chain carries TRBV10-2 and TRBJ1-6, with TRBD1 as a possible D gene (5 bases). The germline CDR1 and CDR2 sequences are WSHSY and SAAADI. The CDR3 covers 15 residues. Trimming removed 2 bases at V and 4 bases at J, with 9 bases between.

The CDR3 DNA sequence: TGTGCCAGCAGTGTGGGGGGGGGCGGGCGGGAAGAGACCCAGTACTTC. It yields the protein CASSVGGGGREETQYF. The chain uses TRBV6-1 and TRBJ2-5; TRBD2 is a possible D gene (7 bases). There are 16 residues in the CDR3. Germline CDR1 MNHNS, CDR2 SASEGT. With 4 bases removed from V and 3 bases from J, the gap between germline ends came to 18 bases.

This clone was seen once. V and J are TRBV19 and TRBJ1-5, with a possible D match to TRBD1 (6 bases). The ends were cut back, 5 bases at V and 2 bases at J, with 13 bases in the middle. The CDR3 has 15 amino acids. Germline CDR1 LNHDA, CDR2 SQIVND (reference sequence). Here the CDR3 DNA reads TGTGCCAGTAGTGTACAGGGAACGCGCAATCAGCCCCAGCATTTT. Protein product: CASSVQGTRNQPQHF. The whole variable domain, remainder taken from reference TRBV19 and TRBJ1-5, is DGGITQSPKYLFRKEGQNVTLSCEQNLNHDAMYWYRQDPGQGLRLIYYSQIVNDFQKGDIAEGYSVSREKKESFPLTVTSAQKNPTAFYLCASSVQGTRNQPQHFGDGTRLSIL.

The rearrangement links TRBV5-5 to TRBJ1-2; weak D call: TRBD1 (5 bases). Trimming removed 4 bases at V and 4 bases at J, with 14 bases between. Germline assignment: CDR1 SGHKS and CDR2 YYEKEE (reference sequence). The CDR3 length is 14 residues. The CDR3 sequence is CASSVQRGGYGYTF. In DNA, the CDR3 is TGTGCCAGCAGCGTACAACGGGGGGGCTATGGCTACACCTTC.

The rearrangement uses TRBV29-1 and TRBJ2-5; D is possibly TRBD2 (7 bases). The CDR3 runs to 14 residues. Between the trimmed V and J ends, which lost 7 bases and 5 bases, there was a span of 20 bases. CDR1 is SQVTM and CDR2 is ANQGSEA in the germline V gene. The CDR3 DNA reads as TGCAGCGCCCATGAAGGGGGGGCACGGGAGACCCAGTACTTC. As protein: CSAHEGGARETQYF.